These 4 T cell receptor beta chains were sequenced from one sample in a study of breast tumors, draining lymph nodes, adjacent tissues. TCRdb fed the multiplex PCR reads into MiXCR, producing one record per CDR3 protein. Of tens of thousands of distinct CDR3 sequences in the sample, approximately 57% were seen once. Sample: breast tumor tissue. The source of these receptors is a female donor with breast cancer. Some clones in this sample may be carry-over from other donors' samples.

A single count supports this clonotype. The V call is TRBV5-4, the J call TRBJ2-3; D not certain. Germline CDR1 is SGHNT and CDR2 is YYREEE (reference sequence). The CDR3 runs to 16 residues. Trimming took off 4 bases at V and 1 base at J, with 16 bases between the two ends. The CDR3 region has the DNA TGTGCCAGCAGCCAAGGTGCGGCACTCGGCACAGATACGCAGTATTTT. This encodes CASSQGAALGTDTQYF. The variable domain in full, completed from reference TRBV5-4 and TRBJ2-3, reads ETGVTQSPTHLIKTRGQQVTLRCSSQSGHNTVSWYQQALGQGPQFIFQYYREEENGRGNFPPRFSGLQFPNYSSELNVNALELDDSALYLCASSQGAALGTDTQYFGPGTRLTVL.

This clonotype came up a few times. The chain couples TRBV4-3 to TRBJ1-3; D is unresolved. CDR1 and CDR2 (germline): LGHNA, YSLEER. Trimming removed 1 base from V and 8 bases from J, with 21 bases in between. CDR3 length: 17 amino acids. The CDR3 sequence: CASSQATSGSKWDTIYF. In DNA, the CDR3 is TGCGCCAGCAGCCAAGCAACGTCGGGAAGCAAGTGGGACACCATATATTTT.

J is TRBJ1-5 and V is TRBV2; D is unclear. This CDR3 has 11 residues. The V end was cut by 8 bases, the J end by 9 bases, with 11 bases between. Germline lookup yields CDR1 SNHLY and CDR2 FYNNEI. Here the CDR3 DNA reads TGTGCCAGCGTCCCCCCCGGGCCCCAGCATTTT. Its translation: CASVPPGPQHF.

V is TRBV4-2 and J is TRBJ2-3; D is perhaps TRBD1 (7 bases). V shed 2 bases and J shed 3 bases, with 12 bases lying between them. The V gene's germline CDR1 is LGHNA and CDR2 YNFKEQ. The CDR3 sequence is 15 residues long. The CDR3 DNA is TGTGCCAGCAGCCAATCCGCAGGGGGGACAGATACGCAGTATTTT. Its protein product is CASSQSAGGTDTQYF.